The source of this TCR beta chain is a study of blood T cells in healthy people across ages. Across the whole study: Capturing about one barcoded beta molecule per two T cells was achieved by template switching.

Primed by a sample-barcoded 5' primer and a J-beta primer mix, a second PCR proceeded for about 7 to 11 cycles. TCRdb processed the 5' RACE reads anew with MiXCR; each CDR3 protein has one entry. Of more than 450,000 distinct CDR3 sequences listed, about 25% are singletons. Losses at the gene ends were 2 bases for V and 4 bases for J; bases not matched to a gene: 6. This CDR3 has 16 residues. Germline lookup yields CDR1 MNHEY and CDR2 SVGAGI. This same sample was also taken into another study, of T cells of mothers and their children.

Sample: blood. This chain connects TRBV6-5 to TRBJ1-1; TRBD1 matches at 11 bases. This TCR derives from a boy aged 2-9 years in good health. The CDR3 nucleotides read TGTGCCAGCAGTTACGGTTTTGGGACAGGGGGCACTGAAGCTTTCTTT. Translating it yields CASSYGFGTGGTEAFF.